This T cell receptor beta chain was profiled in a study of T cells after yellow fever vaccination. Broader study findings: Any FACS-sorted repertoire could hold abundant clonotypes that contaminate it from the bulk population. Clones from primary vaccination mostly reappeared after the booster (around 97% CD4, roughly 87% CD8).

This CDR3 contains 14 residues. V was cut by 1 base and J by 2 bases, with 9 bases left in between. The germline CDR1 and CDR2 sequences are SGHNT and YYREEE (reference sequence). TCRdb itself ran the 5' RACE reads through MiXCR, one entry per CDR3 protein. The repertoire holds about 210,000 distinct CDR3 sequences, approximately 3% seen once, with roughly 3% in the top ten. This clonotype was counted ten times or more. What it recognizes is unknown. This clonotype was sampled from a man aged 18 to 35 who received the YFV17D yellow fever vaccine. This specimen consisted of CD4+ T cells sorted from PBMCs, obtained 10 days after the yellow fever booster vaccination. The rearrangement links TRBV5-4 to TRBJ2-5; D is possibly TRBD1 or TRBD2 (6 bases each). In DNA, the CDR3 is TGTGCCAGCAGCTTGAGGGGGGCTCAAGAGACCCAGTACTTC. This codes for CASSLRGAQETQYF.